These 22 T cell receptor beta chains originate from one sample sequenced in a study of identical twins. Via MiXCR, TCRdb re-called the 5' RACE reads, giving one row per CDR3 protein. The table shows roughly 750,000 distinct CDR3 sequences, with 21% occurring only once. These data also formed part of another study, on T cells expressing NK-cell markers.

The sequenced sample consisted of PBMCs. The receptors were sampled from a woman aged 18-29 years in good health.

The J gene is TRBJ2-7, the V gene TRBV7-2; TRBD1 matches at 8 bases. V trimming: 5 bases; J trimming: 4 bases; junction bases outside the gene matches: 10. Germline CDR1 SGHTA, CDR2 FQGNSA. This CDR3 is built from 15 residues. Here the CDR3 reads CASSQKAGGGYEQYF. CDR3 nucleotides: TGTGCCAGCAGCCAAAAAGCAGGGGGCGGATACGAGCAGTACTTC. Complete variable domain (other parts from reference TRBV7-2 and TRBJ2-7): GAGVSQSPSNKVTEKGKDVELRCDPISGHTALYWYRQSLGQGLEFLIYFQGNSAPDKSGLPSDRFSAERTGGSVSTLTIQRTQQEDSAVYLCASSQKAGGGYEQYFGPGTRLTVT.

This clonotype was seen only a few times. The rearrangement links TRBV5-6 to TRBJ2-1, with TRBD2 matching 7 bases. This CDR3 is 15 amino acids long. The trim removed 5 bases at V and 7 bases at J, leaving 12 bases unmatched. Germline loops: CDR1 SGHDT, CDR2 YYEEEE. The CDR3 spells CASSPGGAGGNEQFF. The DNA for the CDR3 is TGTGCCAGCAGTCCCGGTGGGGCCGGGGGGAATGAGCAGTTCTTC.

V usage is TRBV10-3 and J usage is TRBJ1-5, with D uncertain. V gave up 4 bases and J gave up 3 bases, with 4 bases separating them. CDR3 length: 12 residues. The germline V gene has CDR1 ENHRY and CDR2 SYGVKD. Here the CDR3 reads CAISGPNQPQHF. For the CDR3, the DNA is TGTGCCATCAGTGGGCCCAATCAGCCCCAGCATTTT.

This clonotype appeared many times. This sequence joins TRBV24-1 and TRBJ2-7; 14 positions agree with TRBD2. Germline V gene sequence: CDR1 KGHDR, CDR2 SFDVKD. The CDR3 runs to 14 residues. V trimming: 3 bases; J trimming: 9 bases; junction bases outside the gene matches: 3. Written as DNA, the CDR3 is TGTGCCACCAGTGATCCCGGACTAGCGGGAGGGCAGTACTTC. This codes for CATSDPGLAGGQYF.

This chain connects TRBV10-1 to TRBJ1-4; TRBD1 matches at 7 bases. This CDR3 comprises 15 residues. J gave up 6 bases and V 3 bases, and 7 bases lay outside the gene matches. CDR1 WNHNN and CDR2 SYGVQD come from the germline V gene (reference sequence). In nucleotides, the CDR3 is TGCGCCAGCAGTGAATCCGGGACAGAATATGAAAAACTGTTTTTT. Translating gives CASSESGTEYEKLFF.

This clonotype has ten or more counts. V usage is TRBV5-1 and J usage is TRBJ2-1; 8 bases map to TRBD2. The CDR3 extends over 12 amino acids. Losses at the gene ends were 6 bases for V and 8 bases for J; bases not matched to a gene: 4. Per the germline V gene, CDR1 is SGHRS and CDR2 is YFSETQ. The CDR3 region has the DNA TGCGCCAGCAATCGAGCGGGGGATGAGCAGTTCTTC. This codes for CASNRAGDEQFF.

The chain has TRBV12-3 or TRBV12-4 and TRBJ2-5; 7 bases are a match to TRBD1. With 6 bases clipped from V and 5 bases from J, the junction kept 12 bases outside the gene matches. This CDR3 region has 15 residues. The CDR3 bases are TGTGCCAGCAGCCCAAACCGACAGGGATCCGAGACCCAGTACTTC. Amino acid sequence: CASSPNRQGSETQYF.

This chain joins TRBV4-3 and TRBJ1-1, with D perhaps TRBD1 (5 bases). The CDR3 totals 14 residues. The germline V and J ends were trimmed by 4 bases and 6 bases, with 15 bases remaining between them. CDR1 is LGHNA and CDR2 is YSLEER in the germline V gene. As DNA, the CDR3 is TGCGCCAGCAGCCCGGGCAGGGCGTCCTCTGAAGCTTTCTTT. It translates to CASSPGRASSEAFF.

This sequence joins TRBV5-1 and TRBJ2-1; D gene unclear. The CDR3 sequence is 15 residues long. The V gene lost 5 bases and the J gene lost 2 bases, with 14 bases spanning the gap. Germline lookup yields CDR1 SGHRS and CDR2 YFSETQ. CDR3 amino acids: CASRAFPSAYNEQFF. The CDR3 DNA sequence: TGCGCCAGCAGAGCCTTCCCCTCCGCCTACAATGAGCAGTTCTTC.

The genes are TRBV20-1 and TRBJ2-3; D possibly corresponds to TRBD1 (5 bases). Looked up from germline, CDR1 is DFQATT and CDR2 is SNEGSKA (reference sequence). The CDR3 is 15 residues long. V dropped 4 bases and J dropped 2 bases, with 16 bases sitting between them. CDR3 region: CSATPRQGVTDTQYF. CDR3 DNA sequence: TGCAGTGCTACCCCTCGGCAGGGTGTCACAGATACGCAGTATTTT.

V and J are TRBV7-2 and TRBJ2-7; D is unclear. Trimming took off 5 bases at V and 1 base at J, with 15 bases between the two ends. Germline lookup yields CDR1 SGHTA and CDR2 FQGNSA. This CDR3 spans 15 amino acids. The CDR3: CASSPQPEGSYEQYF. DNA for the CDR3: TGTGCCAGCAGCCCCCAACCGGAAGGGTCCTACGAGCAGTACTTC.

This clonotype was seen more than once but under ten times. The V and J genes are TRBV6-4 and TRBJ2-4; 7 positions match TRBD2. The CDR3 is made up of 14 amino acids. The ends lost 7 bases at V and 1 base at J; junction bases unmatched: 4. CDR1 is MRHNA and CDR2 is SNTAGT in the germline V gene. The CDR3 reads CASTTGGAKNIQYF. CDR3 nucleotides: TGTGCCAGCACAACCGGGGGGGCCAAAAACATTCAGTACTTC.

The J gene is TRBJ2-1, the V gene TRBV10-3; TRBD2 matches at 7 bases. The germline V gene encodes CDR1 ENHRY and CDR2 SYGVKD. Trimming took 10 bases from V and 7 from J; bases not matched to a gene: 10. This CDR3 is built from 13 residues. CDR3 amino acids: CATGAGVGNEQFF. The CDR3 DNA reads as TGTGCCACCGGGGCGGGGGTCGGAAATGAGCAGTTCTTC.

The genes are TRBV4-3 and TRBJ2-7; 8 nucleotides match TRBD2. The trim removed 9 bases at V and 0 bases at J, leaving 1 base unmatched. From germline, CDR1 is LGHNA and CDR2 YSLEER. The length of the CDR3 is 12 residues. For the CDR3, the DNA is TGCGCCAGAAGCGGGAGCTCCTACGAGCAGTACTTC. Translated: CARSGSSYEQYF.

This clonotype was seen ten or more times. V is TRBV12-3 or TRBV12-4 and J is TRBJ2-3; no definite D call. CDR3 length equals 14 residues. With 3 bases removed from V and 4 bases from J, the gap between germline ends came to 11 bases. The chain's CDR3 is CASSFGFAADTQYF. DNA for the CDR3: TGTGCCAGCAGTTTTGGGTTTGCGGCAGATACGCAGTATTTT.

The CDR3 sequence is CASSSGPFYSNQPQHF. CDR3 sequence (DNA): TGTGCCAGCAGCTCGGGACCTTTCTATAGCAATCAGCCCCAGCATTTT. The chain employs TRBV5-5 and TRBJ1-5; TRBD1 might be the D (5 bases). Germline CDR1 is SGHKS and CDR2 is YYEKEE (reference sequence). The germline V and J ends were trimmed by 3 bases and 0 bases, with 13 bases remaining between them. The CDR3 runs 16 residues.

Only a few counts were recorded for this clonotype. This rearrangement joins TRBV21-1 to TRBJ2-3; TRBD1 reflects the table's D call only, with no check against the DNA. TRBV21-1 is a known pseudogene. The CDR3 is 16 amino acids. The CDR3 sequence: CASSGRTGWNSDTQYF. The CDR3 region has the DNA TGTGCCAGCAGCGGACGGACAGGGTGGAATTCAGATACGCAGTATTTT.

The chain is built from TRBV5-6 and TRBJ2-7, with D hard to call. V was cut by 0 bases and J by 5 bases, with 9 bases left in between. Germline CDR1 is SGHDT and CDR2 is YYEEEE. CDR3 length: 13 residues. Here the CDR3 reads CASSLVRPHEQYF. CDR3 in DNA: TGTGCCAGCAGCTTGGTACGTCCCCACGAGCAGTACTTC.

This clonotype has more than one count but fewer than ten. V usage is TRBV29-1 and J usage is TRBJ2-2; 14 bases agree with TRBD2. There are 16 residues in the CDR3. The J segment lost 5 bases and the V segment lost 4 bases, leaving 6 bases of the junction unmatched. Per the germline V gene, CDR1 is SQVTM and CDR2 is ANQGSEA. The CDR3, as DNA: TGCAGCGTTGCTGGACTAGCGGGAGGAGGAACCGGGGAGCTGTTTTTT. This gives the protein CSVAGLAGGGTGELFF.

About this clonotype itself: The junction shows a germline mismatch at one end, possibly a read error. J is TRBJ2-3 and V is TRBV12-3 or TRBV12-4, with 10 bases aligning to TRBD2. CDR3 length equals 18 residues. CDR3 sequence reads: CACSPNPGTSESTDTQYF. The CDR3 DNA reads TGTGCCTGCAGCCCTAACCCCGGGACTAGCGAGAGCACAGATACGCAGTATTTT.

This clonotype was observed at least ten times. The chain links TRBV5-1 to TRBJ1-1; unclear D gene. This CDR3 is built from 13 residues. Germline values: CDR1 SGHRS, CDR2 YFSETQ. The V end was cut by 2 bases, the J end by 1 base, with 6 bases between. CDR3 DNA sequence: TGCGCCAGCAGCTTACCGCCGAACACTGAAGCTTTCTTT. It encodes CASSLPPNTEAFF. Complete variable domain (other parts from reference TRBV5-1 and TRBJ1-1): KAGVTQTPRYLIKTRGQQVTLSCSPISGHRSVSWYQQTPGQGLQFLFEYFSETQRNKGNFPGRFSGRQFSNSRSEMNVSTLELGDSALYLCASSLPPNTEAFFGQGTRLTVV.

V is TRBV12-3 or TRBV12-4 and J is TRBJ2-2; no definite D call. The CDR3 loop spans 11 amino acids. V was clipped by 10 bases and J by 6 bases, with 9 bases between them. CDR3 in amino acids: CATSWAGELFF. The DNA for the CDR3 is TGTGCCACCTCTTGGGCCGGGGAGCTGTTTTTT.